This T cell receptor beta chain was observed in a study of cytomegalovirus exposure and HLA in healthy donors. Study information: Among the roughly 370 genotyped donors, around 85% were placed in the Caucasian-associated ancestry cluster. General study results and limits: Analysis was performed later, and it showed HLA-associated TCR beta chains to be more clonally expanded than equally common others.

About this clone itself: Antigen: not known.

The PCR had 60 Vbeta and 13 Jbeta primers. Assay used: immunoSEQ multiplex PCR; TCRdb lists only in-frame clones, some missing. With around 200,000 clones in the sample, the ten largest clones hold less than 1%. Germline CDR1 is SGDLS and CDR2 is YYNGEE. Deletions cut 0 bases from V and 0 bases from J, with 8 bases between. The CDR3 runs to 15 residues. The source is a woman in her thirties in good health and CMV-seropositive. Sequencing was done on a sample of PBMCs. The chain carries TRBV9 and TRBJ2-3, with D unresolved. The DNA for the CDR3 is TGTGCCAGCAGCGTAGCTGGAGTTAGCACAGATACGCAGTATTTT. Protein sequence: CASSVAGVSTDTQYF. The variable domain in full, completed from reference TRBV9 and TRBJ2-3, reads DSGVTQTPKHLITATGQRVTLRCSPRSGDLSVYWYQQSLDQGLQFLIQYYNGEERAKGNILERFSAQQFPDLHSELNLSSLELGDSALYFCASSVAGVSTDTQYFGPGTRLTVL.